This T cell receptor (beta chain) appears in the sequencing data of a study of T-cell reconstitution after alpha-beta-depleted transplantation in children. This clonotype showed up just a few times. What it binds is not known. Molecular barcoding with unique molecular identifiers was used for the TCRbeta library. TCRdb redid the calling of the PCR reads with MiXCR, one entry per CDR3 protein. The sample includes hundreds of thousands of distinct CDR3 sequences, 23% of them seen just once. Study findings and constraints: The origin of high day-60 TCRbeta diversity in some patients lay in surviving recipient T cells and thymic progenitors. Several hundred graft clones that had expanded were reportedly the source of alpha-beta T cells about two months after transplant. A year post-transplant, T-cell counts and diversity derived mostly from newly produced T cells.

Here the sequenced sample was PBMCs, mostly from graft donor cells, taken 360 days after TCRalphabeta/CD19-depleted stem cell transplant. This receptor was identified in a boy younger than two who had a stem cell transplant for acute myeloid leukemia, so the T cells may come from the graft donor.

CDR3 sequence reads: CASTYVETALKDEQYF. The DNA of the CDR3 is TGTGCCAGCACTTACGTCGAGACAGCACTGAAGGACGAGCAGTACTTC. This chain connects TRBV7-3 to TRBJ2-7; possible D gene TRBD1, 5 bases. Trimming pared 7 bases from V and 5 bases from J, leaving 24 bases between. This CDR3 region has 16 residues. Germline-derived CDR1 and CDR2 are SGHTA and FQGTGA.